These T cell receptor beta chains were read from a single sample in a study of blood T cell repertoires in COVID-19. Sequenced by immunoSEQ multiplex PCR; TCRdb stores in-frame clones only, minus some. The sample comprises roughly 190,000 clones, around 80% of which are singletons, and roughly 15% rests with the top ten. The sequencing input was peripheral blood. These receptors all come from a woman in her 70s with COVID-19, enrolled during active disease. CDR3s include the opening cysteine and the closing phenylalanine or tryptophan. D genes are given only for firm matches. Clone size is stated in some rows and not others, as once, few, many or a class when expanded.

V: TRBV15; D: .; J: TRBJ2-2; size: .; DNA: TGTGCCACCAGCAGGGAAAGGGGCCCCGGGGAGCTGTTTTTT; CDR3: CATSRERGPGELFF
V: TRBV5-1; D: TRBD1; J: TRBJ1-1; size: once; DNA: TGCGCCAGCAGCGCCCGGACAGGGGGCACTGAAGCTTTCTTT; CDR3: CASSARTGGTEAFF
V: TRBV19; D: .; J: TRBJ1-5; size: few; DNA: TGTGCCAGTAGGTTCGGACAGCGGTACCAGCCCCAGCATTTT; CDR3: CASRFGQRYQPQHF
V: TRBV5-5; D: .; J: TRBJ2-2; size: .; DNA: TGTGCCAGCATATGGTCAGGGTACACCGGGGAGCTGTTTTTT; CDR3: CASIWSGYTGELFF
V: TRBV28; D: TRBD2; J: TRBJ2-7; size: once; DNA: TGTGCCAGCAGGGGAGGGGTTACTAGCTCCTACGAGCAGTACTTC; CDR3: CASRGGVTSSYEQYF
V: TRBV5-4; D: .; J: TRBJ1-2; size: .; DNA: TGTGCCAGCAGCTCCCCACTGACAGGTTACTATGGCTACACCTTC; CDR3: CASSSPLTGYYGYTF
V: TRBV6-1; D: .; J: TRBJ1-3; size: .; DNA: TGTGCCAGCAGTGAAGCCCAGGGGGGAAACACCATATATTTT; CDR3: CASSEAQGGNTIYF
V: TRBV28; D: .; J: TRBJ1-4; size: .; DNA: TGTGCCAGCAGTTTACCCCTGACAGCAACTAATGAAAAACTGTTTTTT; CDR3: CASSLPLTATNEKLFF
V: TRBV5-1; D: TRBD1; J: TRBJ1-1; size: .; DNA: TGCGCCAGCAGCACCCAGGACAGGGGTTCATATAGCACTGAAGCTTTCTTT; CDR3: CASSTQDRGSYSTEAFF
V: TRBV7-5; D: .; J: TRBJ1-1; size: .; DNA: TGTGCCAGAAGCCCCCCATCGGTGGACAGATCAGGTAACACTGAAGCTTTCTTT; CDR3: CARSPPSVDRSGNTEAFF
V: TRBV11-2; D: .; J: TRBJ2-3; size: once; DNA: TGTGCCAGCAGCTTAGCGTTCGGTGCAGATACGCAGTATTTT; CDR3: CASSLAFGADTQYF
V: TRBV5-1; D: .; J: TRBJ1-1; size: .; DNA: TGCGCCAGCAGCTTACAGGGAATGAACACTGAAGCTTTCTTT; CDR3: CASSLQGMNTEAFF
V: TRBV29-1; D: .; J: TRBJ2-2; size: .; DNA: TGCAGCGTTGGGCCAGCGGAGGTGGGCGCCGGGGAGCTGTTTTTT; CDR3: CSVGPAEVGAGELFF
V: TRBV3-1/TRBV3-2; D: TRBD2; J: TRBJ2-1; size: .; DNA: TGTGCCAGCAGCCAAGAACGGCTAGCGGGCCGCAATGAGCAGTTCTTC; CDR3: CASSQERLAGRNEQFF
V: TRBV7-6; D: TRBD2; J: TRBJ2-3; size: once; DNA: TGTGCCAGCAGCTCGACGACTAGCGGGGGCGGCACAGATACGCAGTATTTT; CDR3: CASSSTTSGGGTDTQYF
V: TRBV7-8; D: .; J: TRBJ2-5; size: .; DNA: TGTGCCAGCAGCCGACACTTCCAAGAGACCCAGTACTTC; CDR3: CASSRHFQETQYF
V: TRBV19; D: TRBD2; J: TRBJ2-3; size: .; DNA: TGTGCCAGTACCCTCCGGGGACTAGCGGGGGGGGCAGATACGCAGTATTTT; CDR3: CASTLRGLAGGADTQYF
V: TRBV18; D: .; J: TRBJ1-2; size: .; DNA: TGTGCCAGCTCACCCCCTCTTACTGACTATGGCTACACCTTC; CDR3: CASSPPLTDYGYTF
V: TRBV28; D: .; J: TRBJ1-1; size: .; DNA: TGTGCCAGTTTACAGGGTGGACTCGCTGAAGCTTTCTTT; CDR3: CASLQGGLAEAFF
V: TRBV2; D: TRBD1; J: TRBJ2-5; size: .; DNA: TGTGCCAGCAGTCGAGAGGGGACAGGGGGACAAGAGACCCAGTACTTC; CDR3: CASSREGTGGQETQYF
V: TRBV28; D: .; J: TRBJ1-4; size: .; DNA: TGTGCCAGCAGTCCCCTCAGGGCAAGTGGTGAAAAACTGTTTTTT; CDR3: CASSPLRASGEKLFF
V: TRBV5-1; D: TRBD2; J: TRBJ2-3; size: .; DNA: TGCGCCAGCAGCGTCAGCGGGGGAACAGATACGCAGTATTTT; CDR3: CASSVSGGTDTQYF
V: TRBV30; D: .; J: TRBJ1-1; size: .; DNA: TGTGCCTGGAGTGTTAAGGGGACTAACACTGAAGCTTTCTTT; CDR3: CAWSVKGTNTEAFF
V: TRBV6-1; D: TRBD2; J: TRBJ2-3; size: .; DNA: TGTGCCAGCAGTGACATCGTTAGCGGGAGTACAGATACGCAGTATTTT; CDR3: CASSDIVSGSTDTQYF
V: TRBV2; D: .; J: TRBJ1-5; size: few; DNA: TGTGCCAGCAGGGCGGACACCTACAATCAGCCCCAGCATTTT; CDR3: CASRADTYNQPQHF
V: TRBV4-1; D: .; J: TRBJ2-5; size: .; DNA: TGCGCCAGCAGCTTAGCGGTACAAGAGACCCAGTACTTC; CDR3: CASSLAVQETQYF
V: TRBV6-5; D: TRBD1; J: TRBJ1-2; size: once; DNA: TGTGCCAGCTCCCTAACAGGGGGATATGGCTACACCTTC; CDR3: CASSLTGGYGYTF
V: TRBV28; D: .; J: TRBJ1-1; size: .; DNA: TGTGCCAGCACCATAGGGGACATGAACACTGAAGCTTTCTTT; CDR3: CASTIGDMNTEAFF
V: TRBV18; D: .; J: TRBJ2-3; size: .; DNA: TGTGCCAGCTCACCAGACAGACCAAGCACAGATACGCAGTATTTT; CDR3: CASSPDRPSTDTQYF
V: TRBV28; D: TRBD1; J: TRBJ2-7; size: once; DNA: TGTGCCAGCAGTTTGGGACAGGGGCCCTACGAGCAGTACTTC; CDR3: CASSLGQGPYEQYF
V: TRBV7-9; D: .; J: TRBJ1-3; size: few; DNA: TGTGCCAGCAGCACCTGGGAGATCAACTCTGGAAACACCATATATTTT; CDR3: CASSTWEINSGNTIYF
V: TRBV4-1; D: TRBD1; J: TRBJ2-7; size: .; DNA: TGCGCCAGCAGCCAAGAAGGGACAGGGGGCTACGAGCAGTACTTC; CDR3: CASSQEGTGGYEQYF
V: TRBV5-1; D: .; J: TRBJ1-6; size: .; DNA: TGCGCCAGCAGCTTAGACTATTCACCCCTCCACTTT; CDR3: CASSLDYSPLHF
V: TRBV6-4; D: .; J: TRBJ2-6; size: .; DNA: TGTGCCAGCAGTCGCGACGGAGGTGCTGGGGCCAACGTCCTGACTTTC; CDR3: CASSRDGGAGANVLTF
V: TRBV28; D: .; J: TRBJ1-3; size: .; DNA: TGTGCCAGCATAGGAGTTTTTGGACTGGGATATTTT; CDR3: CASIGVFGLGYF
V: TRBV28; D: .; J: TRBJ1-5; size: .; DNA: TGTGCCAGCACTCAAGTAGATCAGCCCCAGCATTTT; CDR3: CASTQVDQPQHF
V: TRBV27; D: TRBD1; J: TRBJ2-2; size: .; DNA: TGTGCCAGCAGCGAAATACTGACAGGGACCGGGGAGCTGTTTTTT; CDR3: CASSEILTGTGELFF
V: TRBV6-5; D: TRBD1; J: TRBJ1-6; size: .; DNA: TGTGCCAGCTCCCTCGGACAGGGGGCGCATTCACCCCTCCACTTT; CDR3: CASSLGQGAHSPLHF
V: TRBV30; D: .; J: TRBJ1-5; size: .; DNA: TGTGCCTGGAGTCAACAGGGAGTCCGAAGCCAGCCCCAGCATTTT; CDR3: CAWSQQGVRSQPQHF
V: TRBV25-1; D: .; J: TRBJ1-4; size: .; DNA: TGTGCCAGCAGCGGCCGGGACTTTCCCACTGCAACTAATGAAAAACTGTTTTTT; CDR3: CASSGRDFPTATNEKLFF
V: TRBV7-8; D: .; J: TRBJ1-3; size: once; DNA: TGTGCCAGCACCCCCGGCTCTGGAAACACCATATATTTT; CDR3: CASTPGSGNTIYF
V: TRBV25-1; D: TRBD2; J: TRBJ2-3; size: .; DNA: TGTGCCAGCAGCCCACCGAGGGGAGGGATCGCGGATACGCAGTATTTT; CDR3: CASSPPRGGIADTQYF
V: TRBV30; D: TRBD1; J: TRBJ1-1; size: .; DNA: TGTGCCTGGAGGAGGGGGCCTTCCCGCGGTGAAGCTTTCTTT; CDR3: CAWRRGPSRGEAFF
V: TRBV9; D: TRBD1; J: TRBJ2-2; size: .; DNA: TGTGCCAGCAGCGTTGTCAGGGGGCGGGGGGAGCTGTTTTTT; CDR3: CASSVVRGRGELFF
V: TRBV7-8; D: TRBD1; J: TRBJ1-5; size: .; DNA: TGTGCCAGCAGTCATACCAGACGGCCGGGACAGGGGTGGAGGCCCCAGCATTTT; CDR3: CASSHTRRPGQGWRPQHF
V: TRBV6-5; D: TRBD1; J: TRBJ1-3; size: .; DNA: TGTGCCAGCGCGACAGGGACCTCTGGAAACACCATATATTTT; CDR3: CASATGTSGNTIYF
V: TRBV14; D: .; J: TRBJ1-3; size: few; DNA: TGTGCCAGCAGCCAAGCTGGACGGGGGGCGCGTGGAAACACCATATATTTT; CDR3: CASSQAGRGARGNTIYF
V: TRBV3-1/TRBV3-2; D: TRBD1; J: TRBJ1-3; size: .; DNA: TGTGCCAGCAGCCGTACCCCGGGACAGGGTTCAAACACCATATATTTT; CDR3: CASSRTPGQGSNTIYF
V: TRBV5-6; D: .; J: TRBJ1-5; size: .; DNA: TGTGCCAGCAGCTCCGGGATGTCATCATTGTGGCCCCAGCATTTT; CDR3: CASSSGMSSLWPQHF
V: TRBV11-3; D: TRBD2; J: TRBJ2-3; size: .; DNA: TGTGCCAGCAGCTCCACTTTGCGGGGGGGATCGCAGTATTTT; CDR3: CASSSTLRGGSQYF
V: TRBV28; D: .; J: TRBJ2-2; size: .; DNA: TGTGCCAGCACCCAGGCAGGGCTTAGTGGCACCGGGGAGCTGTTTTTT; CDR3: CASTQAGLSGTGELFF
V: TRBV5-1; D: .; J: TRBJ2-3; size: .; DNA: TGCGCCAGCAGCTTTGGATCGGACTGGGAGGACACGCAGTATTTT; CDR3: CASSFGSDWEDTQYF
V: TRBV3-1/TRBV3-2; D: .; J: TRBJ2-4; size: .; DNA: TGTGCCAGCAGCCAAGGAGAAACCTTAGCCAAAAACATTCAGTACTTC; CDR3: CASSQGETLAKNIQYF
V: TRBV4-1; D: TRBD2; J: TRBJ2-1; size: .; DNA: TGCGCCAGCAGCCAGGGCCTAGCGGAAAGGCAGTTCTTC; CDR3: CASSQGLAERQFF
V: TRBV30; D: .; J: TRBJ2-1; size: .; DNA: TGTGCCTGGAGTGCCCAGGGTTTGTATGGCTATGAGCAGTTCTTC; CDR3: CAWSAQGLYGYEQFF
V: TRBV7-9; D: .; J: TRBJ1-1; size: once; DNA: TGTGCCAGCAGCTGGGTGGCGTACAGTGAAGCTTTCTTT; CDR3: CASSWVAYSEAFF
V: TRBV15; D: .; J: TRBJ1-4; size: .; DNA: TGTGCCACCAGCAGAGGAGCACAGGAGAATGAAAAACTGTTTTTT; CDR3: CATSRGAQENEKLFF
V: TRBV7-7; D: TRBD1; J: TRBJ2-7; size: .; DNA: TGTGCTAGCAGCGAGGGACAGGGGGACGAGCAGTACTTC; CDR3: CASSEGQGDEQYF
V: TRBV7-9; D: TRBD1; J: TRBJ1-2; size: .; DNA: TGTGCCAGCACCCTAAGTGCGGCAGGGGGCCGTGGCTACACCTTC; CDR3: CASTLSAAGGRGYTF
V: TRBV6-5; D: TRBD2; J: TRBJ2-7; size: .; DNA: TGTGCCAGCGCCCGGGGGCCGACTAGCGGGTACGAGCAGTACTTC; CDR3: CASARGPTSGYEQYF